The clone carrying this T cell receptor beta chain came up a few times. Its cognate antigen is unknown. The sample originates from a study of T-cell reconstitution after alpha-beta-depleted transplantation in children. Findings and limits, study-wide: The origin of alpha-beta T cells about two months after transplant was reportedly several hundred expanded graft clones. High day-60 TCRbeta diversity in some patients came from surviving recipient T cells and thymic progenitors. The authors attributed T-cell counts and diversity one year after transplant mostly to newly produced T cells.

Molecular barcoding with unique molecular identifiers was used for the TCRbeta library. From the PCR reads, TCRdb called clonotypes with MiXCR, one entry per CDR3 protein. Of some 460,000 distinct CDR3 sequences in the sample, 15% to 20% were seen once. The CDR3 is 11 residues long. Trimming pared 3 bases from V and 3 bases from J, leaving 6 bases between. The germline V gene encodes CDR1 SQVTM and CDR2 ANQGSEA. The chain employs TRBV29-1 and TRBJ2-7, with TRBD2 as a possible D gene (5 bases). This specimen consisted of PBMCs, mostly from graft donor cells, obtained 360 days after TCRalphabeta/CD19-depleted stem cell transplant. The sequence was collected from a boy in the first two years of life who had a stem cell transplant for Wiskott-Aldrich syndrome, so the T cells may come from the graft donor. Written as DNA, the CDR3 is TGCAGCGTTGAGGGAGTCTACGAGCAGTACTTC. The encoded protein is CSVEGVYEQYF.